These 20 T cell receptor beta chains were sequenced from one sample in a study of shared clonotypes between healthy human individuals. Data came from immunoSEQ multiplex PCR; TCRdb stores just in-frame clones and leaves some out. The sample has about 2.5 million clones, less than 95% seen once. The sample comprised naive CD4+ T cells from PBMCs. Subset defined: CD45RA+ positively selected. The receptors shown here come from a young man in good health. Some clones in this sample may be carry-over from other donors' samples.

This clone showed up just once. The rearrangement joins TRBV2 to TRBJ2-3, with 7 nucleotides matching TRBD2. Germline V gene sequence: CDR1 SNHLY, CDR2 FYNNEI. The CDR3 has 14 residues. The V segment lost 7 bases and the J segment 6 bases; nucleotides outside the gene matches: 10. CDR3 sequence reads: CASNRAGWGDTQYF. CDR3 nucleotide sequence: TGTGCCAGCAACAGAGCGGGATGGGGGGATACGCAGTATTTT.

The chain carries TRBV18 and TRBJ2-7, with D possibly matching TRBD2 (6 bases). The V gene lost 2 bases and the J gene lost 7 bases, with 21 bases spanning the gap. The CDR3 extends over 16 amino acids. CDR1 is KGHSH, CDR2 LQKENI, per germline. CDR3 sequence reads: CASSPVGLGGIGEQYF. In nucleotides, the CDR3 is TGTGCCAGCTCACCAGTGGGGTTGGGCGGGATAGGAGAGCAGTACTTC.

V usage is TRBV7-2 and J usage is TRBJ2-3; 7 bases are shared with TRBD2. The germline V gene encodes CDR1 SGHTA and CDR2 FQGNSA. The CDR3 contains 15 residues. With 5 bases clipped from V and 0 bases from J, the junction kept 5 bases outside the gene matches. The CDR3 sequence: CASSPGGSSTDTQYF. The DNA for the CDR3 is TGTGCCAGCAGCCCGGGGGGAAGTAGCACAGATACGCAGTATTTT.

This chain's CDR3 is CASSGMGGEQYF. The CDR3 DNA reads TGTGCCAGCAGTGGGATGGGGGGGGAGCAGTACTTC. J is TRBJ2-7 and V is TRBV2; 7 bases match TRBD2. The germline gives CDR1 SNHLY, CDR2 FYNNEI. V dropped 4 bases and J dropped 7; count of bases not matched to a gene: 4. CDR3 size: 12 residues.

This sequence joins TRBV5-4 and TRBJ2-3; no reliable D call. From germline, CDR1 is SGHNT and CDR2 YYREEE (reference sequence). V was shortened by 1 base and J by 7 bases, with 16 bases between the two germline ends. This CDR3 is 15 amino acids long. CDR3 bases: TGTGCCAGCAGCTTGTTTGGTGGCCCCGGCAATACGCAGTATTTT. This sequence encodes CASSLFGGPGNTQYF.

The V call is TRBV28, the J call TRBJ2-3; the D is unclear. The length of the CDR3 is 13 residues. The V gene's germline CDR1 is MDHEN and CDR2 SYDVKM. Trimming removed 6 bases from V and 0 bases from J, with 7 bases in between. CDR3 in DNA: TGTGCCAGCAGGTCAAGAAGCACAGATACGCAGTATTTT. Protein product: CASRSRSTDTQYF.

V and J are TRBV7-2 and TRBJ1-5; D gene ambiguous. This CDR3 region has 17 residues. Germline loops: CDR1 SGHTA, CDR2 FQGNSA. The V end lost 0 bases, the J end lost 0 bases, and 12 bases lay between the germline ends. The CDR3 DNA sequence: TGTGCCAGCAGCTTAGCCTCATGGAGGAATAGCAATCAGCCCCAGCATTTT. Translating it yields CASSLASWRNSNQPQHF.

The chain recombines TRBV2 with TRBJ2-1; 9 nucleotides agree with TRBD2. CDR1 is SNHLY, CDR2 FYNNEI, per germline. The CDR3 has 15 residues. J lost 4 bases, V lost 2 bases, and 3 bases had no gene match. The CDR3 DNA reads TGTGCCAGCAGTGAACTAGCGGGATTATACAATGAGCAGTTCTTC. Encoded protein: CASSELAGLYNEQFF.

The chain links TRBV30 to TRBJ1-2; TRBD1 agrees at 8 bases. Trimming removed 1 base from V and 5 bases from J; junction bases left unmatched: 6. The CDR3 totals 14 residues. The germline V gene encodes CDR1 GTSNPN and CDR2 SVGIG (reference sequence). The CDR3 loop reads CAWSAYTGGYGYTF. CDR3 bases: TGTGCCTGGAGTGCTTATACAGGGGGTTATGGCTACACCTTC.

This clone was seen a single time. The V and J genes are TRBV7-6 and TRBJ2-5, with 9 positions matching TRBD1. CDR3 length: 16 residues. CDR1 is SGHVS and CDR2 is FNYEAQ in the germline V gene. V shed 0 bases and J 5 bases; nucleotides not matched to a gene: 7. The CDR3 nucleotides read TGTGCCAGCAGCTTAGCGACAGGGGGTTTCTCGGAGACCCAGTACTTC. Translated, it gives CASSLATGGFSETQYF.

V usage is TRBV6-1 and J usage is TRBJ1-1; D gene unclear. CDR3 length: 14 amino acids. The V and J ends lost 11 bases and 3 bases respectively, with 19 bases between them. Germline CDR1 MNHNS, CDR2 SASEGT. This chain's CDR3 is CASQLTRADTEAFF. In DNA form, the CDR3 reads TGTGCCTCTCAGCTGACCCGGGCGGACACTGAAGCTTTCTTT.

The rearrangement uses TRBV4-1 and TRBJ1-4; D ambiguous. Germline CDR1 is MGHRA and CDR2 is YSYEKL. This CDR3 comprises 13 residues. V dropped 1 base and J dropped 12 bases, with 12 bases sitting between them. The CDR3 sequence is CASSQATLLELFF. CDR3 DNA: TGCGCCAGCAGCCAAGCGACCCTTTTGGAACTGTTTTTT.

CDR3 sequence (DNA): TGTGCCAGCAGTGGACTAGCGGGGCCCCAAGAGACCCAGTACTTC. Translation gives CASSGLAGPQETQYF. J is TRBJ2-5 and V is TRBV27; 12 nucleotides agree with TRBD2. Germline loops: CDR1 MNHEY, CDR2 SMNVEV (reference sequence). The trim removed 5 bases at V and 1 base at J, leaving 2 bases unmatched. This CDR3 is built from 15 residues.

The chain recombines TRBV29-1 with TRBJ2-1; D gene unclear. V was shortened by 6 bases and J by 0 bases, with 12 bases between the two germline ends. CDR3 length equals 14 residues. Germline values: CDR1 SQVTM, CDR2 ANQGSEA. CDR3 in amino acids: CSVVFSDSYNEQFF. As DNA, the CDR3 is TGCAGCGTCGTTTTTAGTGACTCCTACAATGAGCAGTTCTTC.

This clone was seen once. The genes are TRBV19 and TRBJ2-1, with TRBD2 matching 9 bases. Germline assignment: CDR1 LNHDA and CDR2 SQIVND (reference sequence). The V segment lost 3 bases and the J segment 10 bases; nucleotides outside the gene matches: 13. This CDR3 region has 16 residues. This chain's CDR3 is CASSIVGAGGPREQFF. The CDR3 DNA sequence: TGTGCCAGTAGTATCGTCGGGGCGGGAGGGCCTCGGGAGCAGTTCTTC.

The V call is TRBV25-1, the J call TRBJ1-3; 7 positions match TRBD1. The CDR3 totals 14 residues. Germline V lookup: CDR1 MGHDK, CDR2 SYGVNS. Losses at the gene ends were 4 bases for V and 2 bases for J; bases not matched to a gene: 2. The chain's CDR3 is CASSGQGAGNTIYF. As DNA, the CDR3 is TGTGCCAGCAGTGGACAGGGAGCTGGAAACACCATATATTTT.

The gene calls are TRBV6-5 and TRBJ1-1; D remains unclear. From germline, CDR1 is MNHEY and CDR2 SVGAGI. V gave up 6 bases and J gave up 2 bases, with 13 bases separating them. The CDR3 has 14 amino acids. The CDR3 DNA is TGTGCCAGCAGGGGGTCCGGAGGAAACACTGAAGCTTTCTTT. Protein sequence: CASRGSGGNTEAFF.

J is TRBJ2-3 and V is TRBV7-8; D remains ambiguous. Germline V gene lookup returns CDR1 SGHVS and CDR2 FQNEAQ. Trimming removed 1 base from V and 6 bases from J, with 20 bases in between. CDR3 length: 17 residues. DNA of the CDR3: TGTGCCAGCAGCTTAGTTTCCATTAAATCACCGAGGGATACGCAGTATTTT. Its translation is CASSLVSIKSPRDTQYF.

This rearrangement joins TRBV10-1 to TRBJ1-5, with TRBD1 matching 7 bases. V lost 6 bases, J lost 0 bases, and 17 bases stayed unmatched. CDR1 and CDR2 (germline): WNHNN, SYGVQD (reference sequence). The CDR3 has 19 amino acids. Here the CDR3 reads CASRDQDRDMINSNQPQHF. The CDR3 nucleotides are TGCGCCAGCAGAGACCAAGACAGGGACATGATCAATAGCAATCAGCCCCAGCATTTT.

As to this clone: The sample has other DNA sequences that encode this CDR3 too. The chain links TRBV5-1 to TRBJ1-1, with 9 bases that match TRBD1. The V segment lost 0 bases and the J segment 2 bases; nucleotides outside the gene matches: 2. Germline V gives CDR1 SGHRS, CDR2 YFSETQ. The CDR3 consists of 15 residues. The CDR3 spells CASSLETGGNTEAFF. The DNA of the CDR3 is TGCGCCAGCAGCTTGGAGACAGGGGGAAACACTGAAGCTTTCTTT.